This T cell receptor (beta chain) was recovered during a study of blood T cell repertoires in COVID-19. The CDR3 length is 13 residues. The germline gives CDR1 SGHAT, CDR2 FQNNGV. After removal of 6 bases from V and 4 bases from J, the junction contained 3 bases not matched to a gene. Profiled with immunoSEQ multiplex PCR; TCRdb holds only in-frame clones, not every one. Of 60,000 to 80,000 clones in the sample, approximately 86% were seen once. The rearrangement joins TRBV11-2 to TRBJ2-5; the match to TRBD1 covers 9 bases. Sequenced: peripheral blood. The TCR was taken from a man in his 70s with acute or convalescent COVID-19. The CDR3 DNA reads as TGTGCCAGCAGTCAGGACAGGGGAGAGACCCAGTACTTC. It translates to CASSQDRGETQYF. Full variable domain (remainder filled in from reference TRBV11-2 and TRBJ2-5): EAGVAQSPRYKIIEKRQSVAFWCNPISGHATLYWYQQILGQGPKLLIQFQNNGVVDDSQLPKDRFSAERLKGVDSTLKIQPAKLEDSAVYLCASSQDRGETQYFGPGTRLLVL.